This is a list of T cell receptor beta chains from one sample in a study of CD8+ T cells in alopecia areata. Profiling relied on immunoSEQ multiplex PCR, and the TCRdb table lists in-frame clones only, not all of them. This repertoire shows 150,000 to 200,000 clones, approximately 67% found once; its top ten account for approximately 1.3%. The source material was CD4+ T cells sorted from blood, sampled around week 49, from a patient treated with tofacitinib. The receptor set was obtained from a human donor with alopecia areata. Each CDR3 is given with its conserved first and last residue. The order of the fields is clone size, D gene, J gene, CDR3 length, V gene, CDR3 DNA, CDR3 protein. D genes are given only for firm matches. Clone size is shown for a subset of rows, as once, few, many or a class of expanded clone.

>NA|NA|TRBJ1-1|12|TRBV30
TGTGCCTGGAGTCACCCGGGGACTGAAGCTTTCTTT
CAWSHPGTEAFF
>NA|NA|TRBJ2-5|14|TRBV29-1
TGCAGCGTTGAGGACCCGACGAGTGGAGAGACCCAGTACTTC
CSVEDPTSGETQYF
>NA|NA|TRBJ2-7|13|TRBV5-6
TGTGCCAGCGGGCGCGTTAACCAGGGCGAGCAGTACTTC
CASGRVNQGEQYF
>NA|NA|TRBJ2-5|14|TRBV5-1
TGCGCCAGCAGCTTAACCGACAGAGTAGAGACCCAGTACTTC
CASSLTDRVETQYF
>NA|NA|TRBJ1-1|13|TRBV30
TGTGCCTGGAGTGGGTTGGCGGGCACTGAAGCTTTCTTT
CAWSGLAGTEAFF
>few|TRBD1|TRBJ2-7|13|TRBV29-1
TGCAGCGTTACAGGGGGCAGGTCCTACGAGCAGTACTTC
CSVTGGRSYEQYF
>once|NA|TRBJ1-2|12|TRBV10-3
TGTGCCATCAGTTTGGACAGTTATGGCTACACCTTC
CAISLDSYGYTF
>few|NA|TRBJ2-7|13|TRBV7-2
TGTGCCAGCAGTGCGGGGTTGAACTACGAGCAGTACTTC
CASSAGLNYEQYF
>few|TRBD1|TRBJ2-7|12|TRBV7-2
TGTGCCAGCAGCAAGACAGGGTCAGAGCAGTACTTC
CASSKTGSEQYF
>NA|TRBD2|TRBJ2-1|15|TRBV7-6
TGTGCCAGCAGCTTAGCGCAGGCTAGCGGGGGTGAGCAGTTCTTC
CASSLAQASGGEQFF